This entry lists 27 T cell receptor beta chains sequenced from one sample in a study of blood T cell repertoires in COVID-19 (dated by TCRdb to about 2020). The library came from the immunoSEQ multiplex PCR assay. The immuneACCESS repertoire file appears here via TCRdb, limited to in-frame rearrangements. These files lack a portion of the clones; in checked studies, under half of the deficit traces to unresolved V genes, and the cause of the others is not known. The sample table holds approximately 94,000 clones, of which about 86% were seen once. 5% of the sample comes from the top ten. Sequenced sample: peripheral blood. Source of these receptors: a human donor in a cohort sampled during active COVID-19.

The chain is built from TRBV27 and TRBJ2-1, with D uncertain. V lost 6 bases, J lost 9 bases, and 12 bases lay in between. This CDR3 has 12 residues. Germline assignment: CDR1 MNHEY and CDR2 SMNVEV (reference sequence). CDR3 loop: CASSDLGREQFF. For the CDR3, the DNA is TGTGCCAGCAGCGACTTGGGTCGTGAGCAGTTCTTC.

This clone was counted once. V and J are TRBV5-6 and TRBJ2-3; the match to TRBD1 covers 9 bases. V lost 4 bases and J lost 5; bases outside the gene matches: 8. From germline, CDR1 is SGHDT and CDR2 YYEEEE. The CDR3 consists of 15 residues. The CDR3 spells CASSPGQGIQDTQYF. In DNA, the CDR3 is TGTGCCAGCAGCCCGGGACAGGGAATTCAAGATACGCAGTATTTT.

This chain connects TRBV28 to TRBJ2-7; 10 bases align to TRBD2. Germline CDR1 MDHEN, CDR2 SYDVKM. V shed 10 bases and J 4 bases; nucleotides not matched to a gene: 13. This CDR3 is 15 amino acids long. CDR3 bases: TGTGCCACCAAGCCAATACTAGCGGGATGGTACGAGCAGTACTTC. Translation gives CATKPILAGWYEQYF. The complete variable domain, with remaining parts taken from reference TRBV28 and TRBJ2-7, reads DVKVTQSSRYLVKRTGEKVFLECVQDMDHENMFWYRQDPGLGLRLIYFSYDVKMKEKGDIPEGYSVSREKKERFSLILESASTNQTSMYLCATKPILAGWYEQYFGPGTRLTVT.

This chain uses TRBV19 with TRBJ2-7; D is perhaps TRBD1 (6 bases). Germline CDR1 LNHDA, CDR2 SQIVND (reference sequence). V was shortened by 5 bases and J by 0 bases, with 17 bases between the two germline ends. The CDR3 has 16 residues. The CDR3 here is CASSQRYRESSYEQYF. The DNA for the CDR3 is TGTGCCAGTAGTCAAAGATACAGGGAAAGCTCCTACGAGCAGTACTTC.

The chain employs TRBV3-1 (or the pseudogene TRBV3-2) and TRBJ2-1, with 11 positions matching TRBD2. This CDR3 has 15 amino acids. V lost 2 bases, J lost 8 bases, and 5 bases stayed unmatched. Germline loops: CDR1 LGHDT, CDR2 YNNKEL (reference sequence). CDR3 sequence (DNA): TGTGCCAGCAGCCAAATTAGCGGGAGGGTTTATGAGCAGTTCTTC. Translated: CASSQISGRVYEQFF.

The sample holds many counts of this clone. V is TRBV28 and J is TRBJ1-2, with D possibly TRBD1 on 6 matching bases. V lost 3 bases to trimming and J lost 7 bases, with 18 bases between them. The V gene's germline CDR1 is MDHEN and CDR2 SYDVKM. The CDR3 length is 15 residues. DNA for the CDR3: TGTGCCAGCAGTTTTTTCGGACAGCCAAATGGTGGCTACACCTTC. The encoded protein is CASSFFGQPNGGYTF.

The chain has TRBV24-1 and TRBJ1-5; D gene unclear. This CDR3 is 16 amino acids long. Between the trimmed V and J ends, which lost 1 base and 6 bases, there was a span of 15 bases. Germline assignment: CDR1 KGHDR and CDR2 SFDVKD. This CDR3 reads CATSDFGGPGVQPQHF. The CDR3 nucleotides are TGTGCCACCAGTGATTTCGGAGGGCCAGGCGTTCAGCCCCAGCATTTT.

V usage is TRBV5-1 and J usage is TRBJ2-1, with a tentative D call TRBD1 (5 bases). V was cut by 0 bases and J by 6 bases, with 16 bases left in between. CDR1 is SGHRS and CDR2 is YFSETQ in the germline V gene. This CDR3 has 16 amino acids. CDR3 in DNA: TGCGCCAGCAGCTTGGATTCAGGGATGCTTTTCAATGAGCAGTTCTTC. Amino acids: CASSLDSGMLFNEQFF.

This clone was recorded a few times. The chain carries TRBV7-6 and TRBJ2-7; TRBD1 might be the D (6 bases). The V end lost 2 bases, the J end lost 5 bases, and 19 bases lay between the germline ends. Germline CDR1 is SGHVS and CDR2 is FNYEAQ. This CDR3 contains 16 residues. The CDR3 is CASSLRSSGEKDEQYF. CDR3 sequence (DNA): TGTGCCAGCAGCTTACGTTCCTCAGGGGAAAAGGACGAGCAGTACTTC.

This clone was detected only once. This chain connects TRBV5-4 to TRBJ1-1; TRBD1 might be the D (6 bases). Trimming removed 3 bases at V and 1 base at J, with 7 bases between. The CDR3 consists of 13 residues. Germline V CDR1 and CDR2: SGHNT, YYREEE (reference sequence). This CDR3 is CASSSGQNTEAFF. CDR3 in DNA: TGTGCCAGCAGCTCGGGACAGAACACTGAAGCTTTCTTT.

CDR3 protein: CASSAGGWGNTEAFF. The CDR3 DNA follows: TGTGCCAGCAGTGCAGGGGGCTGGGGGAACACTGAAGCTTTCTTT. The chain links TRBV2 to TRBJ1-1; 8 bases match TRBD1. The germline CDR1 and CDR2 sequences are SNHLY and FYNNEI. Losses at the gene ends were 4 bases for V and 1 base for J; bases not matched to a gene: 5. The CDR3 is 15 residues long.

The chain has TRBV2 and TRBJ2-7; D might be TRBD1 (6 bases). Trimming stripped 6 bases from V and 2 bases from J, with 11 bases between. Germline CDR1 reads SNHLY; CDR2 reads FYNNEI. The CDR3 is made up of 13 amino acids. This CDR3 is CASSVQGPYEQYF. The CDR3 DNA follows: TGTGCCAGCAGCGTACAGGGCCCCTACGAGCAGTACTTC.

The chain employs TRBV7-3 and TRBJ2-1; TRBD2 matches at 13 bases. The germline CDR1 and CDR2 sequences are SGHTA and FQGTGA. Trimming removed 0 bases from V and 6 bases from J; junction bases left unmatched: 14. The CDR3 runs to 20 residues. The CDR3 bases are TGTGCCAGCAGCTTAACGAGCGGACTAGCGGGAGTAGCGATAGGCAATGAGCAGTTCTTC. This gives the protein CASSLTSGLAGVAIGNEQFF.

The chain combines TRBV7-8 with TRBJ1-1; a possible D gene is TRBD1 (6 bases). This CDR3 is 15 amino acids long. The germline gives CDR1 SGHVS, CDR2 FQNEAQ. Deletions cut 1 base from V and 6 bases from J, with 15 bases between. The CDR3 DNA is TGTGCCAGCAGCTTAGTTGGGGGCGCCGGTGCTGAAGCTTTCTTT. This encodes CASSLVGGAGAEAFF.

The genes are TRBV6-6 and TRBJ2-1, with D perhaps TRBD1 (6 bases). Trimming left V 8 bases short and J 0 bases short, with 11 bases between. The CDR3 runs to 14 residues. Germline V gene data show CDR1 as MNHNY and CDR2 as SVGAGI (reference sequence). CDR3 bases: TGTGCCAGCGCTCAGGGGCCCTCCTACAATGAGCAGTTCTTC. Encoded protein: CASAQGPSYNEQFF.

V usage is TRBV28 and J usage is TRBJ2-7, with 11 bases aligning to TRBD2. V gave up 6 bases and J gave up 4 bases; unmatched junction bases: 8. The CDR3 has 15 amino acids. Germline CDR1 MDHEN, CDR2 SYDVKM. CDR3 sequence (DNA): TGTGCCAGCAGCCTCGGGGCTAGCGGGAGGTACGAGCAGTACTTC. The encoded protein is CASSLGASGRYEQYF. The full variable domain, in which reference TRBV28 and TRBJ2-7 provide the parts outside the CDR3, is DVKVTQSSRYLVKRTGEKVFLECVQDMDHENMFWYRQDPGLGLRLIYFSYDVKMKEKGDIPEGYSVSREKKERFSLILESASTNQTSMYLCASSLGASGRYEQYFGPGTRLTVT.

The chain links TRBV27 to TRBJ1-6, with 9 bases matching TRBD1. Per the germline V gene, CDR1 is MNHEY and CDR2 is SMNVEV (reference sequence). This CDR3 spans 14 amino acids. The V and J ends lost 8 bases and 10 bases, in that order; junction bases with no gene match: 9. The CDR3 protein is CASGTGGLGSPLHF. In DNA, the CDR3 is TGTGCCAGCGGAACAGGGGGCCTCGGGTCACCCCTCCACTTT.

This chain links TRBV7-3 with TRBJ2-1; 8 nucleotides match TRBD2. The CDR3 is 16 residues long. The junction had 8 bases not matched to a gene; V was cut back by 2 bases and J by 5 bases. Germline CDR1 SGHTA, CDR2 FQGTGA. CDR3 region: CASSLSGSGTNNEQFF. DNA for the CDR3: TGTGCCAGCAGCTTATCGGGTAGCGGGACGAACAATGAGCAGTTCTTC.

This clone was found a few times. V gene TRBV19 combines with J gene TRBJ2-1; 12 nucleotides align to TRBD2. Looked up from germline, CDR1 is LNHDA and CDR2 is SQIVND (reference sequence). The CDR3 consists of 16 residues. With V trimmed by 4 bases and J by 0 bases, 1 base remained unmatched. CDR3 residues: CASSTSGRGSYNEQFF. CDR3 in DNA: TGTGCCAGTAGTACTAGCGGGAGGGGCTCCTACAATGAGCAGTTCTTC.

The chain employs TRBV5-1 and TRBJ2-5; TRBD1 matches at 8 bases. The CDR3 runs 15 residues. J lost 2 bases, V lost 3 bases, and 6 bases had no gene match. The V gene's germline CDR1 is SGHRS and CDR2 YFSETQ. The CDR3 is CASSSDRVGQETQYF. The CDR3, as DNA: TGCGCCAGCAGCTCGGACAGGGTGGGGCAAGAGACCCAGTACTTC.

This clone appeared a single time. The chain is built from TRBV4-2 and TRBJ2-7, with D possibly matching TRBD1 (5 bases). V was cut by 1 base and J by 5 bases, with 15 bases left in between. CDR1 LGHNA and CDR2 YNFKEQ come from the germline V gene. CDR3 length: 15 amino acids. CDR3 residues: CASSQVLQGSDEQYF. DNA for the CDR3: TGTGCCAGCAGCCAAGTTCTGCAGGGATCGGACGAGCAGTACTTC.

The chain's CDR3 is CAISDQDRMNTGELFF. The CDR3 coding sequence is TGTGCCATCAGTGACCAGGACAGGATGAACACCGGGGAGCTGTTTTTT. J is TRBJ2-2 and V is TRBV10-3, with 7 bases identical to TRBD1. The CDR3 extends over 16 amino acids. From germline, CDR1 is ENHRY and CDR2 SYGVKD. V lost 3 bases, J lost 1 base, and 5 bases stayed unmatched.

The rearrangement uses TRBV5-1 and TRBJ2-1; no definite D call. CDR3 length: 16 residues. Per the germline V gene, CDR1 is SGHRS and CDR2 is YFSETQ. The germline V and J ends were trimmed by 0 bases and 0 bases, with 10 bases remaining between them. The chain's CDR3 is CASSLVRSSSYNEQFF. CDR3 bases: TGCGCCAGCAGCTTGGTCAGGTCGAGCTCCTACAATGAGCAGTTCTTC.

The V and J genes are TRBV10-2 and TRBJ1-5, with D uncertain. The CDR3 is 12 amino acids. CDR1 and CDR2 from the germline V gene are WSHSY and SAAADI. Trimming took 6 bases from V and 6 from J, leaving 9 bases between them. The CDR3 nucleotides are TGCGCCAGCAGGGCGGGATCTCAGCCCCAGCATTTT. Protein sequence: CASRAGSQPQHF.

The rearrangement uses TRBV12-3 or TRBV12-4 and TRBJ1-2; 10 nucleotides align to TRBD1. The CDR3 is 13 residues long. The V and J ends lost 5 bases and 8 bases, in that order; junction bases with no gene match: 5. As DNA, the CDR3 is TGTGCCAGCAGTCCGACAGGGGGCTGGGGCTACACCTTC. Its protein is CASSPTGGWGYTF.

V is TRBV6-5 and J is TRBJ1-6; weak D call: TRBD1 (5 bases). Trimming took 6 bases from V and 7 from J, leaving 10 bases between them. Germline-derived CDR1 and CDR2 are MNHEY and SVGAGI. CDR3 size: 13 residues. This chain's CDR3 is CASRTEGNSPLHF. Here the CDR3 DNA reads TGTGCCAGCAGGACAGAAGGCAATTCACCCCTCCACTTT.

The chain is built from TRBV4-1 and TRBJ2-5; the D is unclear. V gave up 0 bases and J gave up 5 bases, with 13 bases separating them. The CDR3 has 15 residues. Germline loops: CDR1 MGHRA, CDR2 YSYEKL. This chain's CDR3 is CASSQEPQSSETQYF. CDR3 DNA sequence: TGCGCCAGCAGCCAAGAACCACAGTCGTCCGAGACCCAGTACTTC.